This paragraph covers one T cell receptor beta chain sequence. Its specificity is not known. The data were produced by immunoSEQ multiplex PCR, yet TCRdb's version contains in-frame clones alone and is incomplete. The sample holds about 120,000 clones, approximately 90% seen once. These data originate in a study of T cell responses to AZD1222 COVID-19 vaccine. Study-wide results and caveats: Most donors were white British, females outnumbered males, and clonal diversity was possibly underestimated. In the spike-specific TCR repertoire, nearly half reportedly target unmutated variant regions. Vaccine-related CD4 TCRs covered spike, predominating at 160-218 and 743-854. Baseline seropositivity occurred in only six or seven AZD1222 recipients.

The sequence was collected from an adult in good health. The specimen was peripheral blood, collected on day 0 of AZD1222 vaccination.

The CDR3 loop is CASSGGMTGQPQHF. CDR3 coding DNA: TGTGCCAGCAGCGGCGGTATGACCGGTCAGCCCCAGCATTTT. The chain is built from TRBV5-6 and TRBJ1-5, with unresolved D. V was pared by 4 bases and J by 6 bases, with 14 bases between. Germline V gives CDR1 SGHDT, CDR2 YYEEEE. The length of the CDR3 is 14 residues.